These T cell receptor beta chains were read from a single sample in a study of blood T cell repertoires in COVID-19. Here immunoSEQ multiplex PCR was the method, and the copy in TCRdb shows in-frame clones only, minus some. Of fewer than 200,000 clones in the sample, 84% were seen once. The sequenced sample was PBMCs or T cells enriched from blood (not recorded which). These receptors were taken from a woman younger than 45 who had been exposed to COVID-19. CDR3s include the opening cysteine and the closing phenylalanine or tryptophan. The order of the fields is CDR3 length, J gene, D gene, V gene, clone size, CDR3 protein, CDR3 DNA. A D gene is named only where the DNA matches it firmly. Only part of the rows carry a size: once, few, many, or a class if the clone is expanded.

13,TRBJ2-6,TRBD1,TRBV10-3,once,CAATGAGANVLTF,TGTGCCGCCACAGGGGCTGGGGCCAACGTCCTGACTTTC
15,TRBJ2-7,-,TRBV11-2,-,CASSLLPPPAYEQYF,TGTGCCAGCAGCTTACTACCACCTCCTGCCTACGAGCAGTACTTC
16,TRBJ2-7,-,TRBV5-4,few,CASSLNGNQIGDEQYF,TGTGCCAGCAGCTTGAATGGGAACCAGATCGGGGACGAGCAGTACTTC
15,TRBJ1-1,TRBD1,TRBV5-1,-,CASSPTGAENTEAFF,TGCGCCAGCAGCCCGACAGGGGCGGAGAACACTGAAGCTTTCTTT
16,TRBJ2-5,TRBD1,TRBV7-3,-,CASSLGTGLLSETQYF,TGTGCCAGCAGCTTAGGGACAGGGCTTCTTTCGGAGACCCAGTACTTC
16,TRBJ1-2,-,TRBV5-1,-,CASSPPGGGAISGYTF,TGCGCCAGCAGCCCGCCGGGTGGGGGGGCGATTTCTGGCTACACCTTC
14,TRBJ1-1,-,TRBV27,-,CASSRSTGNTEAFF,TGTGCCAGCAGCCGCAGCACAGGGAACACTGAAGCTTTCTTT
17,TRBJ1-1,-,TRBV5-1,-,CASSLRGMGRVNTEAFF,TGCGCCAGCAGTCTGAGGGGAATGGGGAGGGTGAACACTGAAGCTTTCTTT
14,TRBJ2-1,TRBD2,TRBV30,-,CAWRLAGAGSEQFF,TGTGCCTGGAGACTAGCGGGGGCTGGAAGTGAGCAGTTCTTC
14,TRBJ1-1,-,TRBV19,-,CASSLGGMNTEAFF,TGTGCCAGTAGCCTCGGAGGGATGAACACTGAAGCTTTCTTT